Detailed here is one TCR beta chain. Its antigen is unidentified. Each TCR beta cDNA library carried unique molecular identifiers. TCRdb ran MiXCR on the PCR reads and lists one entry per CDR3 protein. This table has hundreds of thousands of distinct CDR3 sequences, less than 40% appearing once. V lost 6 bases to trimming and J lost 5 bases; unmatched junction nucleotides: 4. Per the germline V gene, CDR1 is SNHLY and CDR2 is FYNNEI. There are 14 residues in the CDR3. The record originates from a study of post-analysis software for immune sequencing data. Whole-study context: Progressive-relapsing, secondary progressive and relapsing-remitting multiple sclerosis were among the disease courses included. Findings and caveats of the study: Compared against controls, patients with multiple sclerosis displayed significantly lower normalized Chao1 diversity. Five or six TRBV segments were more frequent in patients than controls; TRBV5-6, TRBV5-1 and TRBV20-1 belonged to this group.

The sequence came from a girl aged 5-17 years with multiple sclerosis. Material: blood. The gene calls are TRBV2 and TRBJ2-5; 12 nucleotides line up with TRBD2. The CDR3 coding sequence is TGTGCCAGCAGGCGACTAGCGGGGGAGGAGACCCAGTACTTC. This translates into CASRRLAGEETQYF.